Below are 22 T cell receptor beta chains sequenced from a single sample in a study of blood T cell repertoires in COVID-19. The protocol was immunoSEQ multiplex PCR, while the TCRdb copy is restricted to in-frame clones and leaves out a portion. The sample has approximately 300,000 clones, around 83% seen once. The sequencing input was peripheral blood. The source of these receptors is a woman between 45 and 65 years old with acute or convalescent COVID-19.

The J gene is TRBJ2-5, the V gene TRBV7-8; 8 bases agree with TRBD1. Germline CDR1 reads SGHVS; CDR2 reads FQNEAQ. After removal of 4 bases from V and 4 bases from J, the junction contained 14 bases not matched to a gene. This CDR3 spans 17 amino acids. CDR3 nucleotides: TGTGCCAGCAGCTCGGACAGGGTTACCACAGGGGGAGAGACCCAGTACTTC. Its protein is CASSSDRVTTGGETQYF.

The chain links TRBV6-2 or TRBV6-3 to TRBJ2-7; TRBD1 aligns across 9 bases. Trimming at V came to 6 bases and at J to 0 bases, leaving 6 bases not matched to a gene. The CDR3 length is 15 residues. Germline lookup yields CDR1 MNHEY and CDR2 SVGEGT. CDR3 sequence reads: CASSPGQGFSYEQYV. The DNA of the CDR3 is TGTGCCAGCAGCCCGGGACAGGGTTTCTCCTACGAGCAGTACGTC.

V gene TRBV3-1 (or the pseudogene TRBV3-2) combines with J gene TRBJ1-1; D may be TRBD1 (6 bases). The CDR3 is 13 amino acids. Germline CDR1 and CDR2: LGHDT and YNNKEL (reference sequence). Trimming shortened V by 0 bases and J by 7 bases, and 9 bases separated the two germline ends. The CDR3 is CASSQDKDSEAFF. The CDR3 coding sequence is TGTGCCAGCAGCCAAGATAAGGACAGTGAAGCTTTCTTT.

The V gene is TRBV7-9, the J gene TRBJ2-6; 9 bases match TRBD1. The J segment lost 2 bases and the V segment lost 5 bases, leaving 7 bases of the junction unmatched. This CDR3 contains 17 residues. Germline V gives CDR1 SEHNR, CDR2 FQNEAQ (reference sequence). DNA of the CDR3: TGTGCCAGCAGCCCAGAGACAGGGGGAACTGGGGCCAACGTCCTGACTTTC. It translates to CASSPETGGTGANVLTF. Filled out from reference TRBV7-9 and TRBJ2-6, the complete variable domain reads DTGVSQNPRHKITKRGQNVTFRCDPISEHNRLYWYRQTLGQGPEFLTYFQNEAQLEKSRLLSDRFSAERPKGSFSTLEIQRTEQGDSAMYLCASSPETGGTGANVLTFGAGSRLTVL.

CDR3 bases: TGCGCCAGCAGCCAAGTTGGGCCGGGACGGGAGGAAGAGACCCAGTACTTC. It encodes CASSQVGPGREEETQYF. This chain connects TRBV4-1 to TRBJ2-5; 7 nucleotides agree with TRBD2. V lost 1 base to trimming and J lost 3 bases; unmatched junction nucleotides: 11. The germline gives CDR1 MGHRA, CDR2 YSYEKL. The CDR3 has 17 residues.

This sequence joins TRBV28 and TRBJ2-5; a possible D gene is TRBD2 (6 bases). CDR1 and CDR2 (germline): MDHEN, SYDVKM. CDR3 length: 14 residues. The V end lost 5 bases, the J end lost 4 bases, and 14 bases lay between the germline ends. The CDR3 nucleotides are TGTGCCAGCAGTCTACAGGTCGGGAGAGAGACCCAGTACTTC. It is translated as CASSLQVGRETQYF. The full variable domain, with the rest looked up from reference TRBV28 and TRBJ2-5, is DVKVTQSSRYLVKRTGEKVFLECVQDMDHENMFWYRQDPGLGLRLIYFSYDVKMKEKGDIPEGYSVSREKKERFSLILESASTNQTSMYLCASSLQVGRETQYFGPGTRLLVL.

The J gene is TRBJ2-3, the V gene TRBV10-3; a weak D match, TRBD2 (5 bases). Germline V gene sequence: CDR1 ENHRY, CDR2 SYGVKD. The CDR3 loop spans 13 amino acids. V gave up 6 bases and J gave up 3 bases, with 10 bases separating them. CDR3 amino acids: CAIRRTGTDTQYF. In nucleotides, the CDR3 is TGTGCCATCAGACGGACTGGTACAGATACGCAGTATTTT.

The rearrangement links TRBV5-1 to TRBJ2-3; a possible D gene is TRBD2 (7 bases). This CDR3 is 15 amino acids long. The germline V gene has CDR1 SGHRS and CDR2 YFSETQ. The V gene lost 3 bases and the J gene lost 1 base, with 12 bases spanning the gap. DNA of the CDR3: TGCGCCAGCAGCTCGGGGGGCCGCGGCACAGATACGCAGTATTTT. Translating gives CASSSGGRGTDTQYF.

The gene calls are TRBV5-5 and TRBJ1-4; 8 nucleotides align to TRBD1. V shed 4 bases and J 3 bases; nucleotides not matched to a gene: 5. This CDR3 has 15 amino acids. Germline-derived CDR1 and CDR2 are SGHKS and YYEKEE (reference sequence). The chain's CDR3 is CASSATQGANEKLFF. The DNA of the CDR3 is TGTGCCAGCAGCGCAACACAGGGGGCTAATGAAAAACTGTTTTTT.

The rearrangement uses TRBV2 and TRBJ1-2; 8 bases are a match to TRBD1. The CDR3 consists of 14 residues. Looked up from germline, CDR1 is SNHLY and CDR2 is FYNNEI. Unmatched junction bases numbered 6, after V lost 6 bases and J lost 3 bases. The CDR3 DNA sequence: TGTGCCAGCAGGACGGACAGGGCTCACTATGGCTACACCTTC. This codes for CASRTDRAHYGYTF.

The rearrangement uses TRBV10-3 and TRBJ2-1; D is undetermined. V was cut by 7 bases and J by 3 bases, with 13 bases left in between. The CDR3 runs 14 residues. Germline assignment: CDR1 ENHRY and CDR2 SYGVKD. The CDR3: CAIKEASLYNEQFF. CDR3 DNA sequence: TGTGCCATCAAAGAGGCCAGCCTCTACAATGAGCAGTTCTTC.

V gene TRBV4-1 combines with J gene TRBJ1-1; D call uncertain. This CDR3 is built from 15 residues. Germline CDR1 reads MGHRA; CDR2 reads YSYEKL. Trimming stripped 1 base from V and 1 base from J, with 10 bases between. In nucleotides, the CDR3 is TGCGCCAGCAGCCAAGTCGGGATCCGGAACACTGAAGCTTTCTTT. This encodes CASSQVGIRNTEAFF.

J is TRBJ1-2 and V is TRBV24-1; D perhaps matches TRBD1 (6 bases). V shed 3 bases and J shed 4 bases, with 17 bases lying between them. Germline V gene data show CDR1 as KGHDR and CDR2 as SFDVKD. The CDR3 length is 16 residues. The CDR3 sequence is CATSDPGAEVLYGYTF. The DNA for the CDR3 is TGTGCCACCAGTGATCCAGGGGCGGAAGTCCTCTATGGCTACACCTTC.

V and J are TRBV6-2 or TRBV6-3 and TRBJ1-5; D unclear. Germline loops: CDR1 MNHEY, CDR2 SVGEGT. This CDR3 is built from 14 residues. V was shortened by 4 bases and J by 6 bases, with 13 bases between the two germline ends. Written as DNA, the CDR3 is TGTGCCAGCAGTTGGGGTGAGGCGGGTCAGCCCCAGCATTTT. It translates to CASSWGEAGQPQHF.

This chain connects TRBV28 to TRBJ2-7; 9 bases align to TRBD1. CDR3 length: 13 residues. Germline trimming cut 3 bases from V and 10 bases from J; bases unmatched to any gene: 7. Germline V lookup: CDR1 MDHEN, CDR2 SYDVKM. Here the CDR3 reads CASSFAGTGLQYV. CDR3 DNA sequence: TGTGCCAGCAGTTTTGCCGGGACAGGGTTACAGTACGTC.

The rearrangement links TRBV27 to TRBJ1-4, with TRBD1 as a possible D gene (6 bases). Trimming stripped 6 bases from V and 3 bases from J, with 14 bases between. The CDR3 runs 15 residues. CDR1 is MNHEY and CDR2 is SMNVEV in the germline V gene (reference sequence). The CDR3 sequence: CASSSSRGSNEKLFF. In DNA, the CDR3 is TGTGCCAGCAGCTCATCCAGGGGATCTAATGAAAAACTGTTTTTT.

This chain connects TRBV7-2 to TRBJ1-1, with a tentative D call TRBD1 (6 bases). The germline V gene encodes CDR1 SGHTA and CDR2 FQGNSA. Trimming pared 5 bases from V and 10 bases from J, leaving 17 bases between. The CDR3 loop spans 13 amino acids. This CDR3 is CASSRPLAGVAFF. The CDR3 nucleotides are TGTGCCAGCAGCCGCCCGTTGGCAGGGGTAGCTTTCTTT.

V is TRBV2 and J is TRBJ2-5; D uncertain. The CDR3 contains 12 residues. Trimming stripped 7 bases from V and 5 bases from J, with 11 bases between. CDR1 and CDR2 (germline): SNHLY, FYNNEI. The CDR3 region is CASTAVRETQYF. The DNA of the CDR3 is TGTGCCAGCACGGCAGTGCGGGAGACCCAGTACTTC.

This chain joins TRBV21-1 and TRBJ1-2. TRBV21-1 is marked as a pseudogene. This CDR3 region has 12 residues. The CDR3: CASDPARKGYTF. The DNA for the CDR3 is TGTGCCAGCGACCCGGCGAGGAAGGGCTACACCTTC.

The DNA of the CDR3 is TGTGCCAGCAGCTTAGTTTCTAGCGGGGGGTACAATGAGCAGTTCTTC. Amino acids: CASSLVSSGGYNEQFF. This chain connects TRBV7-2 to TRBJ2-1, with 11 positions matching TRBD2. The V segment lost 1 base and the J segment 4 bases; nucleotides outside the gene matches: 3. Germline CDR1 and CDR2: SGHTA and FQGNSA. CDR3 size: 16 residues.

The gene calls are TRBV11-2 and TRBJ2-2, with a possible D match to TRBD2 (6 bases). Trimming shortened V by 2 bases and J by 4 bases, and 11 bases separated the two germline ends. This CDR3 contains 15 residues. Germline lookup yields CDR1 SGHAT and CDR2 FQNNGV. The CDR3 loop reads CASSLIAVSTGELFF. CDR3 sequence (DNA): TGTGCCAGCAGCTTAATAGCGGTCAGCACCGGGGAGCTGTTTTTT.

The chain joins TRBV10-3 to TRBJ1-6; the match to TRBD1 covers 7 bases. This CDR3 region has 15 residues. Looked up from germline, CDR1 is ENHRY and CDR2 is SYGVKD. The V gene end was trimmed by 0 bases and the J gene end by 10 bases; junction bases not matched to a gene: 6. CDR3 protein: CAISESGQARSPLHF. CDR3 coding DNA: TGTGCCATCAGTGAGTCAGGACAGGCACGATCACCCCTCCACTTT.